Below, one T cell receptor (beta chain) is given with its context. This entry is derived from a study of blood T cell repertoires in COVID-19. Across the whole study: Nucleic acid was either cDNA or gDNA, and it came from T cells, B-cell-depleted T cells, or PBMCs.

Profiling relied on immunoSEQ multiplex PCR, and the TCRdb table lists in-frame clones only, not all of them. The sample includes about 110,000 clones, 75% to 80% of them seen just once. Losses at the gene ends were 4 bases for V and 3 bases for J; bases not matched to a gene: 10. The CDR3 has 15 residues. Looked up from germline, CDR1 is GTSNPN and CDR2 is SVGIG (reference sequence). Sequencing was performed on peripheral blood. The J gene is TRBJ1-1, the V gene TRBV30; 8 bases are shared with TRBD1. This TCR was sampled from a woman of 80 years or more with active or convalescent COVID-19. The CDR3 nucleotides read TGTGCCTGGAACCAAGGGCAGACAGGGGACACTGAAGCTTTCTTT. Translated, it gives CAWNQGQTGDTEAFF.